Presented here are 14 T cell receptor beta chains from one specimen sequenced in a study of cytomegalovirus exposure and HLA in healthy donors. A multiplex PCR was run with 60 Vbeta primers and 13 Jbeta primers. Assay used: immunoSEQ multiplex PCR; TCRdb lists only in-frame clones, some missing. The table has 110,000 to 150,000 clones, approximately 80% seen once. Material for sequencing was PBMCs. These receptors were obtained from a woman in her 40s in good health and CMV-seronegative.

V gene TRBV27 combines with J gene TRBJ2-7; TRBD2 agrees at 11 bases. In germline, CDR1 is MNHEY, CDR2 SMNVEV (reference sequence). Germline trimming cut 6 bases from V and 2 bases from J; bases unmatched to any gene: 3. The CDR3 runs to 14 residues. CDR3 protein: CASRKLAGAYEQYF. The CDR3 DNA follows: TGTGCCAGCAGAAAACTAGCGGGAGCCTACGAGCAGTACTTC.

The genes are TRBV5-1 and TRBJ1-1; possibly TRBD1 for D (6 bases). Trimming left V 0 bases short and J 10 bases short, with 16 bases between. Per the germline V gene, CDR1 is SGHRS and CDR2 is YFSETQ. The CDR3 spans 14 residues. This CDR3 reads CASSLVGHPLGAFF. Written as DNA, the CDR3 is TGCGCCAGCAGCTTGGTGGGACACCCCTTGGGAGCTTTCTTT.

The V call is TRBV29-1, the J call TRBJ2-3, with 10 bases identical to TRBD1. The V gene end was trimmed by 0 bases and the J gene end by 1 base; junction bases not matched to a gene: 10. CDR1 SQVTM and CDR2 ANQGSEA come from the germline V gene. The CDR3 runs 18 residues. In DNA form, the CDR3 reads TGCAGCGTTGAAGATATGGAGGAAGGGACAGGGGGCACAGATACGCAGTATTTT. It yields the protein CSVEDMEEGTGGTDTQYF.

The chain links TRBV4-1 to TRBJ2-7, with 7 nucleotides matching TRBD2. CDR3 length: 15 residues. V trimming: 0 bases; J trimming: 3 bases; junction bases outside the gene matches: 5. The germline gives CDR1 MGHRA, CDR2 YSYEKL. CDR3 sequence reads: CASSQDGRAFYEQYF. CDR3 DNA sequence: TGCGCCAGCAGCCAAGATGGGAGGGCCTTCTACGAGCAGTACTTC.

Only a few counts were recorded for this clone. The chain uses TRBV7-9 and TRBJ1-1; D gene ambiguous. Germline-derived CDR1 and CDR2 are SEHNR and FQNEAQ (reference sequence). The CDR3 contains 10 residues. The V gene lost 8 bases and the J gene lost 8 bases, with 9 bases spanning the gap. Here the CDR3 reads CASAGAEAFF. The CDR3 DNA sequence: TGTGCCAGCGCGGGAGCCGAAGCTTTCTTT.

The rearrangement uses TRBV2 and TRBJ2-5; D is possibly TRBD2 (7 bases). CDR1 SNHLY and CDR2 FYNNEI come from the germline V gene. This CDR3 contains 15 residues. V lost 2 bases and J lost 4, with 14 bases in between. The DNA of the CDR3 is TGTGCCAGCAGTGAACTCAACGGGGGGCTAGAGACCCAGTACTTC. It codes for CASSELNGGLETQYF. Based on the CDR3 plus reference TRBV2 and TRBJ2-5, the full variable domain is EPEVTQTPSHQVTQMGQEVILRCVPISNHLYFYWYRQILGQKVEFLVSFYNNEISEKSEIFDDQFSVERPDGSNFTLKIRSTKLEDSAMYFCASSELNGGLETQYFGPGTRLLVL.

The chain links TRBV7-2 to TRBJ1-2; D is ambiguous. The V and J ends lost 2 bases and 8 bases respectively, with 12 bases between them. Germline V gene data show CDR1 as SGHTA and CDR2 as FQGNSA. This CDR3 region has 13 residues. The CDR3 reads CASSLSPRRGYTF. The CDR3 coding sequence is TGTGCCAGCAGCTTAAGCCCCCGGAGGGGCTACACCTTC.

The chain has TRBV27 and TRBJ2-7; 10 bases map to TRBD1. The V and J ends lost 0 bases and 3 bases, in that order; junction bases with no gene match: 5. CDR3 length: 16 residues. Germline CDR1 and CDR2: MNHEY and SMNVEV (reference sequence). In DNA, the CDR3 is TGTGCCAGCAGTTTATCCCCCCGGGACAGGGGCTACGAGCAGTACTTC. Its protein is CASSLSPRDRGYEQYF.

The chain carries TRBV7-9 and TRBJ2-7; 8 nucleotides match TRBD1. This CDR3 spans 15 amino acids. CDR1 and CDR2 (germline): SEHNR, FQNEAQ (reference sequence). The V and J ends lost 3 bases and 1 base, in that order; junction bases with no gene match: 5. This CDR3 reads CASSFIQGASYEQYF. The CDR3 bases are TGTGCCAGCAGCTTCATCCAGGGGGCGTCCTACGAGCAGTACTTC.

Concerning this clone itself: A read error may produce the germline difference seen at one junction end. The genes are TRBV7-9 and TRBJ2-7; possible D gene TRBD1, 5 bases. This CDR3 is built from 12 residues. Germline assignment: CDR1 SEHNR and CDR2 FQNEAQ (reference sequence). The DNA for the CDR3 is TGTTCCAGCAGCTTTGACAGCTACGAGCAGTACTTC. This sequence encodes CSSSFDSYEQYF.

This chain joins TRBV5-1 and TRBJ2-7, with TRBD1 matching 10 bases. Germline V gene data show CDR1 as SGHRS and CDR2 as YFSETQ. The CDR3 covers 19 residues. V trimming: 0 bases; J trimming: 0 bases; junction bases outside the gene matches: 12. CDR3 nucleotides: TGCGCCAGCAGCTTGGTCCGGGACAGGGGCGCCCCGAGCTCCTACGAGCAGTACTTC. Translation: CASSLVRDRGAPSSYEQYF. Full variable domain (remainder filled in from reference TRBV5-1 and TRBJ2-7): KAGVTQTPRYLIKTRGQQVTLSCSPISGHRSVSWYQQTPGQGLQFLFEYFSETQRNKGNFPGRFSGRQFSNSRSEMNVSTLELGDSALYLCASSLVRDRGAPSSYEQYFGPGTRLTVT.

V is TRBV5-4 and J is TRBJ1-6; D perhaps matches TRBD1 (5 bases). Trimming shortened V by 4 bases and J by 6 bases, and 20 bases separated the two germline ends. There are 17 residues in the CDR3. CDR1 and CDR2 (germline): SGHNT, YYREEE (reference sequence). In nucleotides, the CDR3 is TGTGCCAGCAGCCGGGCAGCGGGACCGATGTCTAATTCACCCCTCCACTTT. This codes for CASSRAAGPMSNSPLHF.

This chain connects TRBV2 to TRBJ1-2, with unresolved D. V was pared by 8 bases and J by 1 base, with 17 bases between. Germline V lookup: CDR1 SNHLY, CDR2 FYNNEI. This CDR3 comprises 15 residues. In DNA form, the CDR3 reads TGTGCCAGCCGGAGTTTTCGTAATAATAACTATGGCTACACCTTC. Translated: CASRSFRNNNYGYTF.

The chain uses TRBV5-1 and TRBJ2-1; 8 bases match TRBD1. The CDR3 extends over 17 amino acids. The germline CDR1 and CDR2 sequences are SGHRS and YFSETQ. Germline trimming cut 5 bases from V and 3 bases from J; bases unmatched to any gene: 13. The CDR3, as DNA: TGCGCCAGCAGGGGACAGGAAAAAGGATCCTTCTACAATGAGCAGTTCTTC. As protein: CASRGQEKGSFYNEQFF.